The T cell receptor (beta chain) under discussion was sequenced for a study of shared clonotypes between healthy human individuals (dated by TCRdb to 2020 to 2021). As for the study more broadly: The cohort comprised a couple of women and a few men aged 18 to 49 years. For each donor, CD4 naive and CD4 memory were each given three plates, CD8 naive was given two plates, and CD8 memory was given one plate. To estimate repertoire size and how much clonotype sharing occurs between individuals, the study deeply sequenced the blood TCR repertoires of five or six healthy adults. Libraries were prepared and TCR repertoires were sequenced by different laboratories using diverse techniques, in order to increase sequencing depth and limit assay-specific biases. Between about 0.9 and 10 billion PBMCs per donor were obtained by leukapheresis. The investigation overall reported the following: Larger estimated clonotype richness was generally found for naive subsets than for memory subsets. About 4.5% of naive CD4, 3.5% of naive CD8, roughly 2.5% of memory CD4, and 0.4% of memory CD8 clonotypes were shared across several donors. Sampling was restricted to blood, and TCR repertoires in tissue are likely to differ from TCR repertoires in blood. Clonotypes shared by all four sorted-subset donors showed higher generation probabilities than non-shared clonotypes. Incomplete sequencing was indicated by rarefaction of sorted-subset datasets, despite the large sequencing depth. Pairwise subsampling led to the expectation that sequencing depth would affect the degree of clonotype sharing among donors. The genetic and exposure-history diversity represented was limited by the small number of donors.

Using the deep immunoSEQ assay, multiplex PCR amplified TCR CDR3 regions from genomic DNA. Genomic DNA extracted from each cell subset was distributed evenly over all wells of several immunoSEQ 96-well plates, and each plate served as one replicate. Each replicate PCR for sorted subsets received around 210 ng genomic DNA, equal to roughly 33,000 T cell genomes. The purified libraries were quantified using a Qubit 3.0 fluorometer, sized with a Bioanalyzer 2100, and then quantified again using the KAPA Library Quantification kit. Every immunoSEQ 96-well plate was sequenced on a dedicated single-read 150-cycle Illumina NextSeq 550 flow cell. Under the source paper's analysis protocol: Because the immunoSEQ output held only junctional sequences and lacked quality scores, the filtering could not match the filtering applied to full-length reads. To assign V/J genes and CDR3, sequences were annotated against IMGT germline references using PyIR, a Python wrapper for IgBLAST v1.9. Any read was removed if the V/J assignment was weak (E-value above 1e-6), the CDR3 was missing, or the read contained stop codons, out-of-frame junctions, or ambiguous translated residues. V3J clonotypes were defined by identical inferred V gene, J gene, and CDR3 amino acid sequence. To compute the percentage overlap between repertoires, the number of shared unique clonotypes was divided by the size of the smaller repertoire. Repertoire richness was assessed with RTK rarefaction, the Chao1 estimator, and Recon v2.1 estimates of unobserved clonotypes. Generation probabilities for all TCRbeta clonotypes obtained by the gDNA method from several donors were computed using OLGA. This immuneACCESS table, as held by TCRdb, lists in-frame sequences with V and J called but not all clones. Of the missing ones, under half trace to an unresolved V gene in checked studies; the others have no known cause. V and J calls and clone size are given by that table; D and trimming were obtained from the DNA. The sample includes 2 million or so clones, with 85% to 95% observed a single time. The top ten clonotypes cover 0.1% to 0.15% of the sample.

This clone was detected only once. Its antigen remains unidentified. Within one base of it there is no much larger clone, and no base qualities were kept. Donors were healthy HIV-negative adults with no recently reported acute infections or vaccinations. Only Caucasian adults living in Nashville, Tennessee, USA were represented among the donors. CD4+ T cells were enriched by magnetic negative selection, after which naive cells were positively selected on CD45RA and the negative fraction was taken as the memory subset. After blood collection by leukapheresis, PBMCs were isolated using Ficoll-Histopaque density gradient centrifugation and then cryopreserved in the vapor phase of liquid nitrogen. Purity and quantity of every magnetically sorted T cell population were checked by analytical flow cytometry. Genomic DNA was isolated from each sorted fraction and quantified by UV absorbance on a Nanodrop 2000c.

The cysteine opens and the phenylalanine closes a CDR3 of 15 amino acids. Of the read, only the CDR3 DNA is kept; its 45 bases are in frame from base 1. The germline V gene (reference sequence) gives CDR1 as MNHNY and CDR2 as SVGAGI. Relative to germline, V is 2 bases shorter and J is 6 bases shorter, with 14 bases between their ends. Sequenced: naive CD4+ T cells sorted from blood. The cell subset or site label for this specimen denotes: CD45RA+ positively selected. The receptor's source is a man aged 18 to 35 in good health. This receptor chain uses TRBV6-6 and TRBJ1-5; TRBD1 could be the D gene, as 6 bases match. CDR3 reads: CASSYNRQGSQPQHF. The sequenced DNA is TGTGCCAGCAGTTACAATCGGCAGGGGTCTCAGCCCCAGCATTTT.